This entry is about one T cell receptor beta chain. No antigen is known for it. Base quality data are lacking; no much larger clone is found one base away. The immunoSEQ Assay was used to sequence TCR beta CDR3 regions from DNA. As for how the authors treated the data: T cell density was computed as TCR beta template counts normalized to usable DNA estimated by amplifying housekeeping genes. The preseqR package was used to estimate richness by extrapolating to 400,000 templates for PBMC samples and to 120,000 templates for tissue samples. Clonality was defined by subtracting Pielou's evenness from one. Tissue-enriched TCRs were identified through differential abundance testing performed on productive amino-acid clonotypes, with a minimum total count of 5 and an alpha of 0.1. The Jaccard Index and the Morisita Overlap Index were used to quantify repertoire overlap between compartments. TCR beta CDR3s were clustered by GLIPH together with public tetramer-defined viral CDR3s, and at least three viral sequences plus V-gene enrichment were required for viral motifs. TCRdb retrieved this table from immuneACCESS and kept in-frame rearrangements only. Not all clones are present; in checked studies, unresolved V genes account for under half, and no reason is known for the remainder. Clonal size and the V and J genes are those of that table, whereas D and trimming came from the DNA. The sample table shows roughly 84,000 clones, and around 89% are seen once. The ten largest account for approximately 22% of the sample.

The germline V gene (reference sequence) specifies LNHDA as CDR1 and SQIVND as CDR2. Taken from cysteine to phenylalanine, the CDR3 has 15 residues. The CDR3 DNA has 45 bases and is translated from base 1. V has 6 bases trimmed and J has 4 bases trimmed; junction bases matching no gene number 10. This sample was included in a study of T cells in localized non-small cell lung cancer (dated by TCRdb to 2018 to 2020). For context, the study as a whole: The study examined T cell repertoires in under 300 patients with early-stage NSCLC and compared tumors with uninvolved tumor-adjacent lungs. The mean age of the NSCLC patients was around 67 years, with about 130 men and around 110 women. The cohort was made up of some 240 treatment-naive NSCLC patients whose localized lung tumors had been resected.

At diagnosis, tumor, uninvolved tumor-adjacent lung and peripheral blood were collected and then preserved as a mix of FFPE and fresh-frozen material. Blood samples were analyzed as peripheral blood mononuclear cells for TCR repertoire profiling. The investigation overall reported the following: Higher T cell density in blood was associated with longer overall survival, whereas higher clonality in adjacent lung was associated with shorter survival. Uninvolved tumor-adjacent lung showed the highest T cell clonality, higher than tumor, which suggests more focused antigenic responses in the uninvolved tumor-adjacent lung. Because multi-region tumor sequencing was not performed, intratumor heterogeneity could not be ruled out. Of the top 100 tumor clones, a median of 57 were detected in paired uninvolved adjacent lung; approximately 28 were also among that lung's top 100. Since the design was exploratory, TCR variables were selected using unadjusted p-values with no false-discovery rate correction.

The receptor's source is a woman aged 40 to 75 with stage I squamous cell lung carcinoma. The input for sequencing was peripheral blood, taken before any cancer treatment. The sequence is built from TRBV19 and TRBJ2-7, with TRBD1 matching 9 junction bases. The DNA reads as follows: TGTGCCAGTAGCGATGGGACAGGGAATGCGTACGAGCAGTACTTC. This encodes CASSDGTGNAYEQYF.